The rows below give T cell receptor beta chains drawn from one sample of a study of blood T cell repertoires in COVID-19. Only in-frame clones appear in the TCRdb table, and some are missing; sequencing was by immunoSEQ multiplex PCR. The data show fewer than 450,000 clones, about 88% seen once. The sample comprised PBMCs or T cells enriched from blood (not recorded which). Receptor source: a woman aged 18 to 35 who had recovered from COVID-19. CDR3s include the opening cysteine and the closing phenylalanine or tryptophan. A D gene is named only where the DNA matches it firmly. Where a row states a size, it is once, few, many or the class of an expanded clone; other rows omit it.

v_gene: TRBV2
abundance: NA
j_gene: TRBJ1-1
d_gene: TRBD1
CDR3aa: CASSRDRETEAFF
CDR3nt: TGTGCCAGCAGTCGGGACAGGGAAACTGAAGCTTTCTTT

v_gene: TRBV5-4
abundance: NA
j_gene: TRBJ1-1
d_gene: TRBD1
CDR3aa: CASSPTAGQVRTEAFF
CDR3nt: TGTGCCAGCAGCCCCACTGCGGGACAGGTGCGCACTGAAGCTTTCTTT

v_gene: TRBV19
abundance: once
j_gene: TRBJ2-2
d_gene: NA
CDR3aa: CASRGLFFGGHNPTGELFF
CDR3nt: TGTGCCAGTAGGGGTCTTTTTTTCGGGGGGCACAATCCCACCGGGGAGCTGTTTTTT

v_gene: TRBV18
abundance: NA
j_gene: TRBJ1-5
d_gene: NA
CDR3aa: CASSEMAGGDQPQHF
CDR3nt: TGTGCCAGCTCAGAAATGGCGGGGGGCGATCAGCCCCAGCATTTT

v_gene: TRBV27
abundance: NA
j_gene: TRBJ2-3
d_gene: TRBD1
CDR3aa: CASRYRDRATDTQYF
CDR3nt: TGTGCCAGCAGATACCGGGACAGGGCCACAGATACGCAGTATTTT

v_gene: TRBV6-2/TRBV6-3
abundance: NA
j_gene: TRBJ1-1
d_gene: TRBD1
CDR3aa: CASSRPLTGLNTEAFF
CDR3nt: TGTGCCAGCAGTCGCCCCTTGACAGGGCTGAACACTGAAGCTTTCTTT

v_gene: TRBV25-1
abundance: NA
j_gene: TRBJ2-1
d_gene: TRBD2
CDR3aa: CASSGGNSYNEQFF
CDR3nt: TGTGCCAGCAGCGGGGGGAACTCCTACAATGAGCAGTTCTTC

v_gene: TRBV19
abundance: NA
j_gene: TRBJ1-2
d_gene: NA
CDR3aa: CASSIGGTYGYTF
CDR3nt: TGTGCCAGTAGTATAGGAGGGACATATGGCTACACCTTC

v_gene: TRBV6-5
abundance: NA
j_gene: TRBJ1-4
d_gene: NA
CDR3aa: CASSPPGVTNEKLFF
CDR3nt: TGTGCCAGCAGCCCCCCAGGGGTCACTAATGAAAAACTGTTTTTT

v_gene: TRBV11-1
abundance: once
j_gene: TRBJ1-2
d_gene: NA
CDR3aa: CASSLAGGYGYTF
CDR3nt: TGTGCCAGCAGCTTAGCAGGCGGCTATGGCTACACCTTC

v_gene: TRBV9
abundance: NA
j_gene: TRBJ1-1
d_gene: TRBD1
CDR3aa: CASSVEGSGGTEAFF
CDR3nt: TGTGCCAGCAGCGTAGAAGGCTCAGGGGGCACTGAAGCTTTCTTT

v_gene: TRBV11-2
abundance: NA
j_gene: TRBJ1-2
d_gene: NA
CDR3aa: CASSFGGGNYGYTF
CDR3nt: TGTGCCAGCAGCTTTGGGGGAGGCAACTATGGCTACACCTTC

v_gene: TRBV19
abundance: NA
j_gene: TRBJ1-5
d_gene: TRBD1
CDR3aa: CASSLGRDRGYQPQHF
CDR3nt: TGTGCCAGTAGTTTGGGCCGGGACAGGGGATATCAGCCCCAGCATTTT

v_gene: TRBV4-3
abundance: NA
j_gene: TRBJ2-2
d_gene: TRBD1
CDR3aa: CASSRSYTGVGIDTGELFF
CDR3nt: TGCGCCAGCAGCCGATCCTACACAGGGGTAGGCATCGACACCGGGGAGCTGTTTTTT